These 26 T cell receptor beta chains were all obtained from the same sample, sequenced in a study of cytomegalovirus exposure and HLA in healthy donors. TCRdb's copy holds only in-frame clones and misses some; the assay was immunoSEQ multiplex PCR. The table lists about 200,000 clones, 70% to 85% of them singletons. Sequences were obtained from PBMCs. Receptor source: a woman aged 25 to 39 in good health and CMV-seropositive.

This chain links TRBV5-1 with TRBJ2-5, with D possibly being TRBD1 (6 bases). CDR3 length: 15 amino acids. With 4 bases removed from V and 3 bases from J, the gap between germline ends came to 16 bases. From germline, CDR1 is SGHRS and CDR2 YFSETQ. CDR3 bases: TGCGCCAGCAGCAAGACAGGTATTCCGGAAGAGACCCAGTACTTC. This encodes CASSKTGIPEETQYF.

The gene calls are TRBV30 and TRBJ2-1; the D is unclear. The germline gives CDR1 GTSNPN, CDR2 SVGIG (reference sequence). Between the trimmed V and J ends, which lost 3 bases and 0 bases, there was a span of 12 bases. The CDR3 contains 15 residues. CDR3 residues: CAWREEQNSYNEQFF. The CDR3, as DNA: TGTGCCTGGAGAGAGGAACAAAACTCCTACAATGAGCAGTTCTTC. The whole variable domain, filled in from reference TRBV30 and TRBJ2-1, reads SQTIHQWPATLVQPVGSPLSLECTVEGTSNPNLYWYRQAAGRGLQLLFYSVGIGQISSEVPQNLSASRPQDRQFILSSKKLLLSDSGFYLCAWREEQNSYNEQFFGPGTRLTVL.

The chain has TRBV30 and TRBJ2-7; 10 bases match TRBD1. Germline assignment: CDR1 GTSNPN and CDR2 SVGIG (reference sequence). V was clipped by 4 bases and J by 2 bases; unmatched bases: 5. This CDR3 has 14 residues. The CDR3 is CAWTRDRGPYEQYF. The CDR3 nucleotides are TGTGCCTGGACTAGGGACAGGGGCCCCTACGAGCAGTACTTC.

CDR3 coding DNA: TGCGCCAGCAGCCAAGGGCTAGCGGATGAGCAGTTCTTC. As protein: CASSQGLADEQFF. J is TRBJ2-1 and V is TRBV4-1; TRBD2 matches 7 bases. The CDR3 runs 13 residues. With V trimmed by 1 base and J by 8 bases, 2 bases remained unmatched. The germline V gene encodes CDR1 MGHRA and CDR2 YSYEKL.

This clone has only one observation. The chain recombines TRBV10-3 with TRBJ2-7; TRBD2 agrees at 13 bases. The CDR3 contains 18 residues. The junction had 12 bases not matched to a gene; V was cut back by 2 bases and J by 5 bases. Germline V gene sequence: CDR1 ENHRY, CDR2 SYGVKD. The CDR3 region has the DNA TGTGCCATCAGTGAGGTCGCCGACGGACTAGCGGGAGACAACGAGCAGTACTTC. Its protein is CAISEVADGLAGDNEQYF.

This chain links TRBV11-2 with TRBJ2-7; a possible D gene is TRBD2 (5 bases). The CDR3 runs 15 residues. Germline CDR1 is SGHAT and CDR2 is FQNNGV. Trimming shortened V by 2 bases and J by 3 bases, and 14 bases separated the two germline ends. CDR3: CASSLLVGVIYEQYF. DNA of the CDR3: TGTGCCAGCAGCTTACTGGTGGGAGTTATCTACGAGCAGTACTTC.

The V call is TRBV7-2, the J call TRBJ1-5, with D unresolved. Germline-derived CDR1 and CDR2 are SGHTA and FQGNSA. The CDR3 consists of 15 residues. V lost 1 base, J lost 0 bases, and 7 bases lay in between. CDR3 in amino acids: CASSLVPHSNQPQHF. CDR3 nucleotides: TGTGCCAGCAGCTTAGTTCCACATAGCAATCAGCCCCAGCATTTT.

This chain joins TRBV27 and TRBJ1-5, with D unclear. The germline V gene has CDR1 MNHEY and CDR2 SMNVEV (reference sequence). With 2 bases removed from V and 6 bases from J, the gap between germline ends came to 11 bases. The CDR3 is 14 residues long. Here the CDR3 DNA reads TGTGCCAGCAGTTTAGTCAGATCGGGTCAGCCCCAGCATTTT. Amino acids: CASSLVRSGQPQHF.

The chain uses TRBV2 and TRBJ1-2; possibly TRBD1 for D (5 bases). The V end was cut by 6 bases, the J end by 6 bases, with 14 bases between. This CDR3 has 13 residues. In germline, CDR1 is SNHLY, CDR2 FYNNEI. This CDR3 reads CASSVGAGDGYTF. CDR3 coding DNA: TGTGCCAGCAGCGTAGGGGCAGGTGATGGCTACACCTTC.

The table lists this clone with a count of one. The chain combines TRBV25-1 with TRBJ1-3; D is possibly TRBD1 (5 bases). CDR1 and CDR2 (germline): MGHDK, SYGVNS. The CDR3 covers 16 residues. V was shortened by 4 bases and J by 0 bases, with 13 bases between the two germline ends. The CDR3 nucleotides are TGTGCCAGCAGTGGCCGACAGACCAGCTCTGGAAACACCATATATTTT. Protein product: CASSGRQTSSGNTIYF.

This chain joins TRBV20-1 and TRBJ2-7; D might be TRBD1 (5 bases). The CDR3 covers 11 residues. Between the trimmed V and J ends, which lost 5 bases and 4 bases, there was a span of 9 bases. The V gene's germline CDR1 is DFQATT and CDR2 SNEGSKA (reference sequence). In DNA, the CDR3 is TGCAGTGCTGAGACAGAATACGAGCAGTACTTC. The encoded protein is CSAETEYEQYF.

The count of this clone is one. V usage is TRBV10-3 and J usage is TRBJ2-5; TRBD2 matches 9 bases. CDR3 length equals 17 residues. CDR1 is ENHRY, CDR2 SYGVKD, per germline. V trimming: 2 bases; J trimming: 4 bases; junction bases outside the gene matches: 11. The CDR3 sequence is CAISEPGLASQGETQYF. As DNA, the CDR3 is TGTGCCATCAGTGAGCCGGGACTAGCTTCCCAGGGAGAGACCCAGTACTTC.

The chain links TRBV5-6 to TRBJ2-1, with D tentatively TRBD2 (6 bases). V was clipped by 5 bases and J by 10 bases, with 19 bases between them. CDR3 length equals 14 residues. Germline-derived CDR1 and CDR2 are SGHDT and YYEEEE. The CDR3 DNA reads TGTGCCAGCAGTCGGGCGGGGCTCTCAAGGGAGCAGTTCTTC. It is translated as CASSRAGLSREQFF.

The chain carries TRBV7-2 and TRBJ2-7; TRBD2 matches at 13 bases. Per germline, CDR1 SGHTA and CDR2 FQGNSA. There are 16 residues in the CDR3. The V segment lost 3 bases and the J segment 4 bases; nucleotides outside the gene matches: 6. The CDR3 DNA follows: TGTGCCAGCAGCTTGATTCCGGGACTAGCGGGGTACGAGCAGTACTTC. Protein sequence: CASSLIPGLAGYEQYF.

The J gene is TRBJ1-1, the V gene TRBV6-5, with 8 bases matching TRBD1. After removal of 6 bases from V and 0 bases from J, the junction contained 3 bases not matched to a gene. Per germline, CDR1 MNHEY and CDR2 SVGAGI. There are 14 residues in the CDR3. In DNA form, the CDR3 reads TGTGCCAGCAGAGAACAGGGGGTGAACACTGAAGCTTTCTTT. Translated: CASREQGVNTEAFF.

V gene TRBV29-1 combines with J gene TRBJ1-2; a possible D gene is TRBD1 (6 bases). This CDR3 contains 12 residues. Between the trimmed V and J ends, which lost 7 bases and 5 bases, there was a span of 14 bases. The V gene's germline CDR1 is SQVTM and CDR2 ANQGSEA. The CDR3 sequence: CSAPQGVYGYTF. The CDR3 nucleotides are TGCAGCGCGCCACAGGGTGTATATGGCTACACCTTC.

The J gene is TRBJ2-3, the V gene TRBV2; 11 bases match TRBD2. CDR1 is SNHLY and CDR2 is FYNNEI in the germline V gene. The length of the CDR3 is 15 residues. With 8 bases clipped from V and 6 bases from J, the junction kept 10 bases outside the gene matches. The CDR3 region has the DNA TGTGCCAGCGGGACTAGCGGCGGGGTGTCGGATACGCAGTATTTT. Translation gives CASGTSGGVSDTQYF.

The chain couples TRBV6-5 to TRBJ1-3; D is uncertain. CDR3 length: 16 residues. Trimming cost V 2 bases and J 1 base, with 12 bases left between them. From germline, CDR1 is MNHEY and CDR2 SVGAGI. This chain's CDR3 is CASSYSSGRSGNTIYF. CDR3 sequence (DNA): TGTGCCAGCAGTTACAGTTCAGGAAGATCTGGAAACACCATATATTTT.

The rearrangement links TRBV7-2 to TRBJ2-2; 11 bases line up with TRBD1. V dropped 4 bases and J dropped 6; count of bases not matched to a gene: 7. Germline V lookup: CDR1 SGHTA, CDR2 FQGNSA. The CDR3 has 16 residues. As DNA, the CDR3 is TGTGCCAGCAGCTCGCCGGGACAGGGGGGTGCCGGGGAGCTGTTTTTT. It codes for CASSSPGQGGAGELFF.

This clone is a singleton in its sample. This chain links TRBV10-3 with TRBJ2-7, with a tentative D call TRBD2 (6 bases). This CDR3 comprises 13 residues. Deletions cut 9 bases from V and 7 bases from J, with 19 bases between. CDR1 and CDR2 (germline): ENHRY, SYGVKD. The CDR3 is CAMWGTELREQYF. The DNA of the CDR3 is TGTGCCATGTGGGGGACTGAACTACGAGAGCAGTACTTC.

The J gene is TRBJ2-5, the V gene TRBV6-5; D is possibly TRBD1 (5 bases). The CDR3 runs 15 residues. The germline V and J ends were trimmed by 5 bases and 3 bases, with 16 bases remaining between them. The germline V gene encodes CDR1 MNHEY and CDR2 SVGAGI. The CDR3 spells CASSRPGHLEETQYF. The CDR3 bases are TGTGCCAGCAGTCGCCCCGGACATTTAGAAGAGACCCAGTACTTC.

The chain employs TRBV5-5 and TRBJ2-3, with 7 bases that match TRBD2. Germline trimming cut 2 bases from V and 4 bases from J; bases unmatched to any gene: 7. The V gene's germline CDR1 is SGHKS and CDR2 YYEKEE (reference sequence). The CDR3 extends over 15 amino acids. CDR3 coding DNA: TGTGCCAGCAGCTTAGGACTAGGGCGGGCAGATACGCAGTATTTT. Translation gives CASSLGLGRADTQYF.

The genes are TRBV27 and TRBJ2-4; 8 bases agree with TRBD1. Germline CDR1 reads MNHEY; CDR2 reads SMNVEV (reference sequence). V lost 5 bases, J lost 5 bases, and 14 bases stayed unmatched. The CDR3 has 17 amino acids. The CDR3 region is CASSPGQGFVPQNIQYF. CDR3 nucleotides: TGTGCCAGCAGTCCCGGACAGGGTTTTGTTCCCCAAAACATTCAGTACTTC.

The chain joins TRBV28 to TRBJ1-2; 8 bases line up with TRBD1. There are 15 residues in the CDR3. The trim removed 6 bases at V and 2 bases at J, leaving 8 bases unmatched. The V gene's germline CDR1 is MDHEN and CDR2 SYDVKM. This CDR3 reads CASRPGQGSNYGYTF. For the CDR3, the DNA is TGTGCCAGCAGGCCTGGACAGGGCAGCAACTATGGCTACACCTTC.

The rearrangement joins TRBV5-1 to TRBJ1-5, with 7 bases that match TRBD1. V gave up 2 bases and J gave up 2 bases; unmatched junction bases: 1. Germline loops: CDR1 SGHRS, CDR2 YFSETQ. The CDR3 has 14 residues. The CDR3 region is CASSLGTGNQPQHF. The CDR3 nucleotides are TGCGCCAGCAGCTTAGGGACAGGCAATCAGCCCCAGCATTTT.

This clone was seen ten or more times. The chain is built from TRBV6-5 and TRBJ2-1, with 7 bases lining up with TRBD2. Germline V CDR1 and CDR2: MNHEY, SVGAGI. The CDR3 runs 15 residues. The junction had 10 bases not matched to a gene; V was cut back by 5 bases and J by 6 bases. The CDR3 spells CASSLGLGGPNEQFF. The DNA for the CDR3 is TGTGCCAGCAGTCTCGGACTAGGTGGGCCCAATGAGCAGTTCTTC.